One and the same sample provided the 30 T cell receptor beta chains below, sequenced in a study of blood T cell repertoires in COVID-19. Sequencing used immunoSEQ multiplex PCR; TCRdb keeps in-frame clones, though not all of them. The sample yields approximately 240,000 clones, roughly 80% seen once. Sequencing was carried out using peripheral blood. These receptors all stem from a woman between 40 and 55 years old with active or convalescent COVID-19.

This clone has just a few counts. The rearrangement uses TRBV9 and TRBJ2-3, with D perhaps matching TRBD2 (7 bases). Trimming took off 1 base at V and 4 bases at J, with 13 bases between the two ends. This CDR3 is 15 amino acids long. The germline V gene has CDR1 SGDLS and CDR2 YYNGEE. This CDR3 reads CASSVWGAGADTQYF. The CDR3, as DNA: TGTGCCAGCAGCGTATGGGGGGCGGGGGCAGATACGCAGTATTTT. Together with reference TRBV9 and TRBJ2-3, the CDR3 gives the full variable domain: DSGVTQTPKHLITATGQRVTLRCSPRSGDLSVYWYQQSLDQGLQFLIQYYNGEERAKGNILERFSAQQFPDLHSELNLSSLELGDSALYFCASSVWGAGADTQYFGPGTRLTVL.

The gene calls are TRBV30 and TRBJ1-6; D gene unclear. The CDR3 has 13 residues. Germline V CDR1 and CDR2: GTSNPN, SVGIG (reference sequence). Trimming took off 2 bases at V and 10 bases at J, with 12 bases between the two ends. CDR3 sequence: CAWSRSSESPLHF. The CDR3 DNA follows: TGTGCCTGGAGTAGGAGCAGTGAGTCACCCCTCCACTTT.

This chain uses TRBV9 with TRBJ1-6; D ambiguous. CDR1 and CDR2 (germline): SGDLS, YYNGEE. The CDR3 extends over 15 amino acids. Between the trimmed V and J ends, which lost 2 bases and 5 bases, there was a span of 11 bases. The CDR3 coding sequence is TGTGCCAGCAGCGTGAGGACTGGAGATAATTCACCCCTCCACTTT. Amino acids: CASSVRTGDNSPLHF.

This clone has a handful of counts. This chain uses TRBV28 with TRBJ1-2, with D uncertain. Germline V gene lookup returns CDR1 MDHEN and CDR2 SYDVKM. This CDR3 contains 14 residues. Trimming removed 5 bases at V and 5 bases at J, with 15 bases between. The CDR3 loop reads CASSLQTRRYGYTF. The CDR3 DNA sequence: TGTGCCAGCAGTCTTCAGACAAGGAGGTATGGCTACACCTTC.

The CDR3 DNA follows: TGTGCCAGCAGCTTAGACGGGAATCAGCCCCAGCATTTT. Translating gives CASSLDGNQPQHF. The gene calls are TRBV7-9 and TRBJ1-5; no definite D call. Per germline, CDR1 SEHNR and CDR2 FQNEAQ (reference sequence). CDR3 length equals 13 residues. Trimming stripped 1 base from V and 4 bases from J, with 5 bases between.

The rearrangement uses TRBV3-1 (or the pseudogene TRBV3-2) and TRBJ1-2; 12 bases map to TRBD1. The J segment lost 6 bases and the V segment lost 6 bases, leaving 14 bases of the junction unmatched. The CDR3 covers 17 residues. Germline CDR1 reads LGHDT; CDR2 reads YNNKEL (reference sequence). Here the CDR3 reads CASSQGGWDRGRDGYTF. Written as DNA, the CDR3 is TGTGCCAGCAGTCAGGGTGGTTGGGACAGGGGGCGTGATGGCTACACCTTC.

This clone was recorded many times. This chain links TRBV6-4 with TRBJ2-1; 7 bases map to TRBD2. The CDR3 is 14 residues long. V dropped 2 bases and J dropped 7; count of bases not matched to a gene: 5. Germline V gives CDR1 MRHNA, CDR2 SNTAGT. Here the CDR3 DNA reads TGTGCCAGCAGTGACCTAGGCGGGGGTAATGAGCAGTTCTTC. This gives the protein CASSDLGGGNEQFF.

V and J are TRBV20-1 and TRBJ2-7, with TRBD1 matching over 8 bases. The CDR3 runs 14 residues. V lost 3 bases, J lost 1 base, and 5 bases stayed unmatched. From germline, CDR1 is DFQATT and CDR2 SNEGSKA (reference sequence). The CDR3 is CSASRRTGSYEQYV. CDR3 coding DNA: TGCAGTGCTAGTCGCCGGACAGGGTCCTACGAGCAGTACGTC.

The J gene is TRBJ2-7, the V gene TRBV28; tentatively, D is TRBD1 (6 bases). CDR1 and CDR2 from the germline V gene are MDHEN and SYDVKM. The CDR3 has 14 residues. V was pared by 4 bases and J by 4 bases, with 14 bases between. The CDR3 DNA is TGTGCCAGCAGTTCCCCGGGACACAGATACGAGCAGTACGTC. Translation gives CASSSPGHRYEQYV.

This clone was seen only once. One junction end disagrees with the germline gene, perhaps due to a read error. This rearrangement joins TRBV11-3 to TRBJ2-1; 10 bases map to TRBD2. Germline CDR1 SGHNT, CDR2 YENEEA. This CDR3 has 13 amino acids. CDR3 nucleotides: TGTGCCAGCAGCTTAGTTAGCGGGGGGCTTCCGGTCTTC. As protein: CASSLVSGGLPVF.

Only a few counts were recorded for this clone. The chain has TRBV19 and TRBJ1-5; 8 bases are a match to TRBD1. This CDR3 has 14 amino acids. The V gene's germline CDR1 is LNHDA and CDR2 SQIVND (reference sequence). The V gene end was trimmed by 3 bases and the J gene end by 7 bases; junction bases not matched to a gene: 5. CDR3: CASSIGQGYQPQHF. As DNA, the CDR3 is TGTGCCAGTAGTATCGGACAGGGTTACCAGCCCCAGCATTTT.

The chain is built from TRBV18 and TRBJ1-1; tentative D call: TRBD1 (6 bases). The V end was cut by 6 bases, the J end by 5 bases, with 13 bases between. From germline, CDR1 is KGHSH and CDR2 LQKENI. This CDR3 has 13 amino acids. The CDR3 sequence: CASSSEGGTEAFF. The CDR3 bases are TGTGCCAGCTCCTCGGAAGGGGGAACTGAAGCTTTCTTT.

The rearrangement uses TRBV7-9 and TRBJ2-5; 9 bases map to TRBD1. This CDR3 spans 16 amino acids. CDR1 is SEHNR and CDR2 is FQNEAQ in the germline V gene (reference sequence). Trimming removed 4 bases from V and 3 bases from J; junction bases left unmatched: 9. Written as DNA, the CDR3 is TGTGCCAGCAGCTCGTCCCTGACAGGGGGTAAAGAGACCCAGTACTTC. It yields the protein CASSSSLTGGKETQYF. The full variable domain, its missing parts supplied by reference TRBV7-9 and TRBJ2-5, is DTGVSQNPRHKITKRGQNVTFRCDPISEHNRLYWYRQTLGQGPEFLTYFQNEAQLEKSRLLSDRFSAERPKGSFSTLEIQRTEQGDSAMYLCASSSSLTGGKETQYFGPGTRLLVL.

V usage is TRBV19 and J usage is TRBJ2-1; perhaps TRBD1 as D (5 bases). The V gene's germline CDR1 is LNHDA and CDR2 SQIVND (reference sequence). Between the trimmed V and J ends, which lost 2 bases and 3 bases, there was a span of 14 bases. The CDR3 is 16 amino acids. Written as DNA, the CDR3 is TGTGCCAGTAGTATACTAGTAAGGGGAAACTACAATGAGCAGTTCTTC. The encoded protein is CASSILVRGNYNEQFF.

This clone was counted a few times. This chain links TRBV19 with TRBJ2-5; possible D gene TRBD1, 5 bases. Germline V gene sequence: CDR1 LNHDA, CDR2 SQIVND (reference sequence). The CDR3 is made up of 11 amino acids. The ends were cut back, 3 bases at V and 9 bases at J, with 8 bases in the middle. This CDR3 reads CASSIDSSQYF. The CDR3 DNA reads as TGTGCCAGTAGTATCGACAGCTCCCAGTACTTC.

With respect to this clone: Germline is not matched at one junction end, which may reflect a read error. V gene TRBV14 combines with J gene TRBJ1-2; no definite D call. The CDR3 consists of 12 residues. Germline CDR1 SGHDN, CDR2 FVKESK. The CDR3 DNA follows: TGTGCCGGCAGCCCCCTTAATCGTGGCTACACCTTC. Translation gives CAGSPLNRGYTF.

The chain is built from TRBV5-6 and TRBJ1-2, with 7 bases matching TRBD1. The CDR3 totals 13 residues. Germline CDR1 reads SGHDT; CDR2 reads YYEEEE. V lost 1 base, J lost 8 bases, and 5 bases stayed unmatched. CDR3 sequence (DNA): TGTGCCAGCAGCTTGAGGGGGCGAGGCGGCTACACCTTC. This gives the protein CASSLRGRGGYTF.

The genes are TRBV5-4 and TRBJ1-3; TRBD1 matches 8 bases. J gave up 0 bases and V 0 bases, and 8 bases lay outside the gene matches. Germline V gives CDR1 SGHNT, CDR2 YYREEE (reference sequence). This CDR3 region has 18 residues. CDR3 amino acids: CASSLGRTGPSSGNTIYF. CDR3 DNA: TGTGCCAGCAGCTTGGGTCGGACAGGGCCAAGCTCTGGAAACACCATATATTTT.

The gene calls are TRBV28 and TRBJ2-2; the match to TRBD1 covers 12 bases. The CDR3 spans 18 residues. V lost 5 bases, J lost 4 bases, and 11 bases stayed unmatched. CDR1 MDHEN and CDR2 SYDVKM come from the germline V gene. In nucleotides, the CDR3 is TGTGCCAGCAGTCGTTTCCGGGACAGGGGGCTGAGCACCGGGGAGCTGTTTTTT. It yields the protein CASSRFRDRGLSTGELFF.

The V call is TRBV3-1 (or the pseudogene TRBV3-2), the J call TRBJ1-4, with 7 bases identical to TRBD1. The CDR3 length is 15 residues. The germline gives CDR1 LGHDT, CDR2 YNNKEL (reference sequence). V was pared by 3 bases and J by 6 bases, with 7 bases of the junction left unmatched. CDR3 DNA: TGTGCCAGCAGCCAGTACGACAGGGCCGATGAAAAACTGTTTTTT. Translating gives CASSQYDRADEKLFF.

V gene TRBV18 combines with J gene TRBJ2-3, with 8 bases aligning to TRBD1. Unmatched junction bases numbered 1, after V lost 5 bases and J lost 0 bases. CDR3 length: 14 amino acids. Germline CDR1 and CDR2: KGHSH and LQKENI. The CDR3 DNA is TGTGCCAGCTCAACAGGGGGTAGCACAGATACGCAGTATTTT. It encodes CASSTGGSTDTQYF.

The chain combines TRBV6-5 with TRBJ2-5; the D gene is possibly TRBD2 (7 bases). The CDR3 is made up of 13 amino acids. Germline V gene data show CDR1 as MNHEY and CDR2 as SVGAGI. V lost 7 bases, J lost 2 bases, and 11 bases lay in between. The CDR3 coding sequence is TGTGCCAGCAAAGGGGGGGGACAAGAGACCCAGTACTTC. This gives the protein CASKGGGQETQYF.

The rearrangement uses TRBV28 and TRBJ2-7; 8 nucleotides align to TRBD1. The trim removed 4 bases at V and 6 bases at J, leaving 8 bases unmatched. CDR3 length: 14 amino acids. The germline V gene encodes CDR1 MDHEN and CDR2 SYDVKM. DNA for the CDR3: TGTGCCAGCAGTTCGGACAGGGTTCGCCCCGAGCAGTACGTC. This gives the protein CASSSDRVRPEQYV.

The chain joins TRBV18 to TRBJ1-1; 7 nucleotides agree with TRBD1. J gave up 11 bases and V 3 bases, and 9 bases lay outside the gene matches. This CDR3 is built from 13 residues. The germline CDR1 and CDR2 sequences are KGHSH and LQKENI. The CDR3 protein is CASSPRGTASAFF. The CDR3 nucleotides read TGTGCCAGCTCACCGCGTGGGACAGCCTCGGCTTTCTTT.

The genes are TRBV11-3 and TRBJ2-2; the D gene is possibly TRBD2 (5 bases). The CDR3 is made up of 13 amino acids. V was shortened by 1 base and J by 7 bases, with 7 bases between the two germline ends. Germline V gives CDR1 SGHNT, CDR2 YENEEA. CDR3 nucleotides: TGTGCCAGCAGCTTAGGTGGAGGCGGGGAGCTGTTTTTT. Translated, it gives CASSLGGGGELFF.

The CDR3 nucleotides read TGTGCCAGCAGTTTATCCCGGGGGAGCACAGATACGCAGTATTTT. Encoded protein: CASSLSRGSTDTQYF. The chain is built from TRBV28 and TRBJ2-3; D is possibly TRBD2 (6 bases). Trimming removed 1 base at V and 0 bases at J, with 8 bases between. Germline V gene lookup returns CDR1 MDHEN and CDR2 SYDVKM. There are 15 residues in the CDR3.

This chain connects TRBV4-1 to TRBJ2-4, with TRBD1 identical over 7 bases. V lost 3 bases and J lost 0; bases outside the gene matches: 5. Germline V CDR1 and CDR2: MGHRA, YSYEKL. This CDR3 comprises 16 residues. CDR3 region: CASSQNRGVAKNIQYF. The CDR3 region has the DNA TGCGCCAGCAGCCAGAACAGGGGCGTAGCCAAAAACATTCAGTACTTC.

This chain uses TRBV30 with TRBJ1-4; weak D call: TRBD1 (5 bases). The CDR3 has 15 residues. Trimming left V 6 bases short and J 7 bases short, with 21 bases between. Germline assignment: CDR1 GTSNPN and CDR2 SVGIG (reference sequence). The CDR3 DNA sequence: TGTGCCTGCCAAAGGGGTGGCGGCGGTGGTGAAAAACTGTTTTTT. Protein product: CACQRGGGGGEKLFF.

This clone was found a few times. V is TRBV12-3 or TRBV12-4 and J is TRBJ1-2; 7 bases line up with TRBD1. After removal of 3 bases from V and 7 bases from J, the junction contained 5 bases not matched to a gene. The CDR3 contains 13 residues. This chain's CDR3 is CASSFEGAVGYTF. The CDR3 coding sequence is TGTGCCAGCAGTTTTGAGGGGGCGGTTGGCTACACCTTC.

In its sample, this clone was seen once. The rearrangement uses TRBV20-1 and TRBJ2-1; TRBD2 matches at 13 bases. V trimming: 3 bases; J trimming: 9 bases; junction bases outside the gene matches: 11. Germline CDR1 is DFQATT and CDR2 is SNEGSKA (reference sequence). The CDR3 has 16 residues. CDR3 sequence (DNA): TGCAGTGCTAGTGGGTTACTAGCGGGGGGGCCGGGTGAGCAGTTCTTC. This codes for CSASGLLAGGPGEQFF.